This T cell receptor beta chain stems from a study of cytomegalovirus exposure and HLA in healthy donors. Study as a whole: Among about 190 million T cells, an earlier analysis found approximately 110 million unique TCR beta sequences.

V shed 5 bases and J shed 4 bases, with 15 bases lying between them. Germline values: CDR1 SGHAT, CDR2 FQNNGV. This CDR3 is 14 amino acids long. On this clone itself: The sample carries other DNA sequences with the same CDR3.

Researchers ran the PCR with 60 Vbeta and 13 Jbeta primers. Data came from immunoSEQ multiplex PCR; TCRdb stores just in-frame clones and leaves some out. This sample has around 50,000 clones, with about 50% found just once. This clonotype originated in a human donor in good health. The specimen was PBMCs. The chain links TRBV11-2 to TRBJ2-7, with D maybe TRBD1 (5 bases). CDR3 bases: TGTGCCAGCAGCCTAACGGACCAGGGTTACGAGCAGTACTTC. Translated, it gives CASSLTDQGYEQYF.